This T cell receptor beta chain derives from a study of CD8+CD57+ T cells in acquired aplastic anemia. Researchers used genomic DNA as the template to profile TCR beta VDJ and CDR3. TCRdb processed the reads anew with MiXCR; each CDR3 protein has one entry. The sample records over 200,000 distinct CDR3 sequences, around 63% being singletons. With 0 bases removed from V and 0 bases from J, the gap between germline ends came to 6 bases. The CDR3 spans 15 residues. The germline CDR1 and CDR2 sequences are ENHRY and SYGVKD. The sample taken for sequencing was sorted CD4+, CD8+, or CD8+CD57+ T cells (not recorded which) from PBMCs. The clonotype was recovered from a human donor in good health. The chain combines TRBV10-3 with TRBJ1-3; D gene ambiguous. For the CDR3, the DNA is TGTGCCATCAGTGAGTCGGCGAGCTCTGGAAACACCATATATTTT. This encodes CAISESASSGNTIYF.